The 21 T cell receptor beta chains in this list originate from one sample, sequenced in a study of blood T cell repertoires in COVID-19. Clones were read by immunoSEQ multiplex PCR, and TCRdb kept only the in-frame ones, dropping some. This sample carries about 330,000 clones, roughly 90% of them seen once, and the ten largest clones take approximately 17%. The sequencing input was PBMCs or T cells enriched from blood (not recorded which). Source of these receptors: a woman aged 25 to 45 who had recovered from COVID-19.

The CDR3 bases are TGTGCCAGCAGCCCGGCTATTGGGCACACTGAAGCTTTCTTT. Translation: CASSPAIGHTEAFF. The rearrangement uses TRBV3-1 (or the pseudogene TRBV3-2) and TRBJ1-1; D is uncertain. With 4 bases removed from V and 3 bases from J, the gap between germline ends came to 12 bases. CDR1 is LGHDT, CDR2 YNNKEL, per germline (reference sequence). This CDR3 has 14 amino acids.

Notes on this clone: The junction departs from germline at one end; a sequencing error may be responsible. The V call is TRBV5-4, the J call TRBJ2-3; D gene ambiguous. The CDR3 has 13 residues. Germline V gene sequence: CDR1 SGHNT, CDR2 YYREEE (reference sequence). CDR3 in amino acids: CASTLPHTDTQYF. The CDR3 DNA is TGTGCCAGCACCTTGCCCCACACAGATACGCAGTATTTT.

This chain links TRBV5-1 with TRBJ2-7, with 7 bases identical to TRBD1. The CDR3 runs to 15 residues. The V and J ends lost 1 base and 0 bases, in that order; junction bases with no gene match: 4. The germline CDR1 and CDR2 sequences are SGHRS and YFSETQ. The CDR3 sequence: CASSLQGDFSYEQYF. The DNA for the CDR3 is TGCGCCAGCAGCTTGCAGGGGGATTTCTCCTACGAGCAGTACTTC.

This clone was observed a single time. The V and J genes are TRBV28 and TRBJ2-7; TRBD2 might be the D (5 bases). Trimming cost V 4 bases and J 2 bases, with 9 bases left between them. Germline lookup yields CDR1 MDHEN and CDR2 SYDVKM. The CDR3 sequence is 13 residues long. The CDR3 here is CASSSSRAYEQYF. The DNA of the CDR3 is TGTGCCAGCAGTTCCTCGAGGGCCTACGAGCAGTACTTC. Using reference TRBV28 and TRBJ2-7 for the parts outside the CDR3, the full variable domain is DVKVTQSSRYLVKRTGEKVFLECVQDMDHENMFWYRQDPGLGLRLIYFSYDVKMKEKGDIPEGYSVSREKKERFSLILESASTNQTSMYLCASSSSRAYEQYFGPGTRLTVT.

This CDR3 is CASSLARADPQYF. CDR3 nucleotides: TGTGCCAGCAGTTTAGCGCGGGCGGATCCGCAGTATTTT. The chain combines TRBV12-3 or TRBV12-4 with TRBJ2-3; D is possibly TRBD2 (5 bases). This CDR3 has 13 amino acids. V was clipped by 0 bases and J by 10 bases, with 11 bases between them.

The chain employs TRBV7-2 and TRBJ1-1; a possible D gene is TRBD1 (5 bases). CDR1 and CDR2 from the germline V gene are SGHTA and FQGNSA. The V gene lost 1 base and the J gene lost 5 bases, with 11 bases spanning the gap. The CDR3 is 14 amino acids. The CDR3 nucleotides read TGTGCCAGCAGCTTAGGAGCCCGGGGGACTGAAGCTTTCTTT. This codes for CASSLGARGTEAFF.

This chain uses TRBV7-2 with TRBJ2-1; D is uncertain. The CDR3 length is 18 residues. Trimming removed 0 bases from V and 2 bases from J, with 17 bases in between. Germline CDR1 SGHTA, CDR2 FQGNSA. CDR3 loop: CASSLARTVLLTYNEQFF. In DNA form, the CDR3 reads TGTGCCAGCAGCTTAGCGCGAACAGTTTTACTGACCTACAATGAGCAGTTCTTC.

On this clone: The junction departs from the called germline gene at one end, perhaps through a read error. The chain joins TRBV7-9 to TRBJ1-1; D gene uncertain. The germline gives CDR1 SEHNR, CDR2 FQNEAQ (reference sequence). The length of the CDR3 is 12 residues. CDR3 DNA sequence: TGTGCCGGCAGCCACTCGGTTACTGAAGCTTTCTTT. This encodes CAGSHSVTEAFF.

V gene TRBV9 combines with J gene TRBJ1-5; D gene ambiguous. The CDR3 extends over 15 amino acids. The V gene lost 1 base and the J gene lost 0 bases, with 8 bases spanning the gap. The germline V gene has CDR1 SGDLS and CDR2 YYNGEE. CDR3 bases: TGTGCCAGCAGCGTATCCCCAAATAGCAATCAGCCCCAGCATTTT. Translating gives CASSVSPNSNQPQHF.

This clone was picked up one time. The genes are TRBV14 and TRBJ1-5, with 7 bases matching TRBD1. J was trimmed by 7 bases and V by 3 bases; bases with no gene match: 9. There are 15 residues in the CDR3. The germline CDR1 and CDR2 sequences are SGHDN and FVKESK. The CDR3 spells CASSQPSRQGQPQHF. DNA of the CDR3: TGTGCCAGCAGCCAGCCCTCCCGACAGGGCCAGCCCCAGCATTTT.

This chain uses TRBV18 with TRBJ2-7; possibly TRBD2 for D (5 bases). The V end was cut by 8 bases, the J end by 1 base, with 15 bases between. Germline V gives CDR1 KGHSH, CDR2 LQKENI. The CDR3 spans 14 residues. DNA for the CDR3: TGTGCCAGCGGACCCGGGATTACGTCCTACGAGCAGTACTTC. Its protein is CASGPGITSYEQYF.

Written as DNA, the CDR3 is TGTGCCAGCAGCCCACCGACTAGCGGGACTCGGGAGACCCAGTACTTC. This sequence encodes CASSPPTSGTRETQYF. The chain links TRBV7-9 to TRBJ2-5; 11 nucleotides line up with TRBD2. Germline CDR1 reads SEHNR; CDR2 reads FQNEAQ (reference sequence). The CDR3 has 16 amino acids. V trimming: 5 bases; J trimming: 5 bases; junction bases outside the gene matches: 10.

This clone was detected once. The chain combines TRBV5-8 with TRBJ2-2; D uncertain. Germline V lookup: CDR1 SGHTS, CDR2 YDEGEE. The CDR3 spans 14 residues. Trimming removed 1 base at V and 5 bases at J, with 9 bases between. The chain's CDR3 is CASSLTVRTGELFF. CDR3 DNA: TGTGCCAGCAGCTTGACAGTCCGGACCGGGGAGCTGTTTTTT.

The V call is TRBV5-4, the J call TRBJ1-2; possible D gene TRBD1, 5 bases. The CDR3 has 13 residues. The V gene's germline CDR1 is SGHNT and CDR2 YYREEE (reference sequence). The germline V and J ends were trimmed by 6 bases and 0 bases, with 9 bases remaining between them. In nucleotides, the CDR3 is TGTGCCAGCAAGGGGATAACTAACTATGGCTACACCTTC. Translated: CASKGITNYGYTF.

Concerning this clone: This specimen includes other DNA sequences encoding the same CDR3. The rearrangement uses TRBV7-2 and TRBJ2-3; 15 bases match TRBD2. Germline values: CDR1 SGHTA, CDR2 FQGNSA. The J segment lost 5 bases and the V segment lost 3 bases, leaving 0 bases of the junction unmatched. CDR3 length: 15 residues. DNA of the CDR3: TGTGCCAGCAGCTTGGGACTAGCGGGAGGAGATACGCAGTATTTT. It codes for CASSLGLAGGDTQYF.

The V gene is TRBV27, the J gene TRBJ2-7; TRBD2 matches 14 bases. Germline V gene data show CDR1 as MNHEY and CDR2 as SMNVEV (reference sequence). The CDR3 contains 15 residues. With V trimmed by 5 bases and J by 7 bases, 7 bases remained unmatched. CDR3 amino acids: CASSRLAGGSGEQYF. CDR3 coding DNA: TGTGCCAGCAGTCGACTAGCGGGAGGGTCAGGAGAGCAGTACTTC.

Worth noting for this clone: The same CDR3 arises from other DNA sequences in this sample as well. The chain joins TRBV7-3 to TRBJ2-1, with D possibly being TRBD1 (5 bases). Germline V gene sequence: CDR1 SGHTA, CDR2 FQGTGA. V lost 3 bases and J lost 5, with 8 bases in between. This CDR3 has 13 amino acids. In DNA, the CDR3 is TGTGCCAGCAGCTTGGGGCGAAACAATGAGCAGTTCTTC. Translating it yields CASSLGRNNEQFF.

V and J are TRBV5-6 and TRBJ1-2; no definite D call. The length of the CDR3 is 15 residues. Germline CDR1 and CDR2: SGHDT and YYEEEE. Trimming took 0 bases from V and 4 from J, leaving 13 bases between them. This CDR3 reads CASSLAEVEIYGYTF. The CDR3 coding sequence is TGTGCCAGCAGCTTGGCGGAGGTTGAAATCTATGGCTACACCTTC.

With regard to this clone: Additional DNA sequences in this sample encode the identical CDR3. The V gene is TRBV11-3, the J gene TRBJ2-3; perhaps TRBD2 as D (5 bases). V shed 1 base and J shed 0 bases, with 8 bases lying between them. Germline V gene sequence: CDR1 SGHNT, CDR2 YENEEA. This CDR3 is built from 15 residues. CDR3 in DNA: TGTGCCAGCAGCTTAGGCGGGTTGAGCACAGATACGCAGTATTTT. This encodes CASSLGGLSTDTQYF.

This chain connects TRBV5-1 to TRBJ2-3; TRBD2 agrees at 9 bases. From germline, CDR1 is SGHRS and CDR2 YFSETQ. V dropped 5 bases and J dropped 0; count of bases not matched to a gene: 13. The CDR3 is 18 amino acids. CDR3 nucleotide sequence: TGCGCCAGCAGGGATAGCGGGAGTGGTATGGATAGCACAGATACGCAGTATTTT. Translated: CASRDSGSGMDSTDTQYF.

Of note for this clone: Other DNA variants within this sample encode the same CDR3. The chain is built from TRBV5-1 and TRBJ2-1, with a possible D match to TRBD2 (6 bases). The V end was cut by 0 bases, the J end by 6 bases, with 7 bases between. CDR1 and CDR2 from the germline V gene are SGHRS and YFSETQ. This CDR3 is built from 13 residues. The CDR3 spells CASSLAGVNEQFF. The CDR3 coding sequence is TGCGCCAGCAGCTTGGCGGGAGTCAATGAGCAGTTCTTC.